What follows are 10 T cell receptor beta chains derived from one specimen sequenced in a study of spatial heterogeneity in lung cancer. A single record per CDR3 protein comes from TCRdb applying MiXCR to the 5' RACE reads. The table shows under 7,000 distinct CDR3 sequences, with 14% occurring only once. Study observations and caveats: For expanded intratumoral alpha and beta TCRs, counts tracked tumor mutation counts.

What these receptors recognize is not known. Time point defined: sample taken at primary tumor resection. The specimen was lung tumor tissue, collected at surgery. These receptors originate from a male donor with early-stage non-small cell lung cancer.

Concerning this clonotype: This beta chain appears as a stray read in a library generated for alpha chains; its size is not informative. V usage is TRBV5-1 and J usage is TRBJ2-7; D might be TRBD1 (5 bases). The CDR3 has 14 amino acids. Between the trimmed V and J ends, which lost 3 bases and 2 bases, there was a span of 12 bases. The germline CDR1 and CDR2 sequences are SGHRS and YFSETQ. CDR3 amino acids: CASSSQDRAYEQYF. CDR3 nucleotide sequence: TGCGCCAGCAGCTCACAGGATAGGGCCTACGAGCAGTACTTC.

This clonotype was observed at least ten times. This beta chain came through as a stray read in a library set up for alpha chains, and its size says little. This chain links TRBV2 with TRBJ2-5, with D maybe TRBD2 (6 bases). V lost 7 bases and J lost 5, with 14 bases in between. The CDR3 contains 13 residues. The germline V gene encodes CDR1 SNHLY and CDR2 FYNNEI. CDR3 loop: CASIGSTRETQYF. CDR3 nucleotides: TGTGCCAGCATCGGGAGCACCAGGGAGACCCAGTACTTC. Filled out from reference TRBV2 and TRBJ2-5, the complete variable domain reads EPEVTQTPSHQVTQMGQEVILRCVPISNHLYFYWYRQILGQKVEFLVSFYNNEISEKSEIFDDQFSVERPDGSNFTLKIRSTKLEDSAMYFCASIGSTRETQYFGPGTRLLVL.

In its sample, this clonotype ranks as medium-sized. Found in a library prepared for alpha chains, this beta chain is an off-target read, and its abundance has little meaning. The chain is built from TRBV25-1 and TRBJ2-3; no clear D gene. The V gene lost 8 bases and the J gene lost 4 bases, with 16 bases spanning the gap. The CDR3 length is 14 residues. Germline loops: CDR1 MGHDK, CDR2 SYGVNS. The CDR3 nucleotides read TGTGCCAGCGTAGACTCCACCCGGGCAGATACGCAGTATTTT. It codes for CASVDSTRADTQYF. The whole variable domain, remainder taken from reference TRBV25-1 and TRBJ2-3, is EADIYQTPRYLVIGTGKKITLECSQTMGHDKMYWYQQDPGMELHLIHYSYGVNSTEKGDLSSESTVSRIRTEHFPLTLESARPSHTSQYLCASVDSTRADTQYFGPGTRLTVL.

By its share, this clonotype is medium-sized (0.01 to 0.1%). Because the library targeted alpha chains, this beta chain is an off-target read whose size means little. This chain joins TRBV5-5 and TRBJ2-7; D might be TRBD1 (6 bases). Germline loops: CDR1 SGHKS, CDR2 YYEKEE (reference sequence). This CDR3 is 15 amino acids long. The V end was cut by 1 base, the J end by 2 bases, with 13 bases between. CDR3 DNA: TGTGCCAGCAGCTTGTCCGGGACATCCACCTACGAGCAGTACTTC. Translated: CASSLSGTSTYEQYF.

This clonotype was seen a handful of times. The library was prepared for alpha chains; this beta chain is a stray read, so its frequency means little. The V and J genes are TRBV4-1 and TRBJ2-3; 7 bases match TRBD2. The CDR3 is 14 residues long. Germline values: CDR1 MGHRA, CDR2 YSYEKL. The trim removed 0 bases at V and 7 bases at J, leaving 4 bases unmatched. The CDR3 nucleotides are TGCGCCAGCAGCCAAGATCACGGGGGGAATACGCAGTATTTT. Amino acid sequence: CASSQDHGGNTQYF.

This clonotype was seen ten or more times. Since it is a stray read in a library aimed at alpha chains, this beta chain has a size that is not meaningful. This chain joins TRBV7-2 and TRBJ2-5, with 15 bases lining up with TRBD2. The CDR3 covers 18 residues. V was clipped by 5 bases and J by 9 bases; unmatched bases: 16. The germline gives CDR1 SGHTA, CDR2 FQGNSA. For the CDR3, the DNA is TGTGCCAGCAGCCCCAGGACTAGCGGGGGGGGCCGGCGGGCGGCCCAGTACTTC. Translating gives CASSPRTSGGGRRAAQYF.

By share, this clonotype counts as medium-sized (0.01 to 0.1%). Because the library targeted alpha chains, this beta chain is an off-target read whose size means little. The chain uses TRBV4-3 and TRBJ1-2; no definite D call. The V gene lost 0 bases and the J gene lost 5 bases, with 25 bases spanning the gap. The CDR3 spans 19 residues. Germline CDR1 and CDR2: LGHNA and YSLEER. CDR3 protein: CASSQDVARSTSRRYGYTF. The CDR3 coding sequence is TGCGCCAGCAGCCAAGATGTCGCCCGGTCAACGAGTAGAAGATATGGCTACACCTTC.

Comment on this clonotype: As an off-target read in a library built for alpha chains, this beta chain has a frequency of little significance. This chain connects TRBV14 to TRBJ1-5, with 8 bases aligning to TRBD1. The length of the CDR3 is 15 residues. J was trimmed by 0 bases and V by 6 bases; bases with no gene match: 4. Germline-derived CDR1 and CDR2 are SGHDN and FVKESK. The CDR3 DNA reads as TGTGCCAGCAGGCGACAGGGGTATAGCAATCAGCCCCAGCATTTT. Its protein is CASRRQGYSNQPQHF.

Only a few counts were recorded for this clonotype. The size of this beta chain means little, since it is a stray read in a library made for alpha chains. The V call is TRBV27, the J call TRBJ2-2; 9 nucleotides agree with TRBD2. V dropped 4 bases and J dropped 5; count of bases not matched to a gene: 8. Germline V gene lookup returns CDR1 MNHEY and CDR2 SMNVEV (reference sequence). The CDR3 length is 16 residues. The CDR3 nucleotides are TGTGCCAGCAGTTCTAGCGGGGAGCCAGGGACCGGGGAGCTGTTTTTT. It specifies CASSSSGEPGTGELFF.

This clonotype was detected many times. In a library made to pick up alpha chains, this beta chain is a stray read with a size that means little. The chain has TRBV12-3 or TRBV12-4 and TRBJ2-6, with 7 bases fitting TRBD2. The CDR3 extends over 15 amino acids. The ends lost 4 bases at V and 0 bases at J; junction bases unmatched: 0. The CDR3 DNA follows: TGTGCCAGCAGTTCGGGGGGCTCTGGGGCCAACGTCCTGACTTTC. This codes for CASSSGGSGANVLTF.